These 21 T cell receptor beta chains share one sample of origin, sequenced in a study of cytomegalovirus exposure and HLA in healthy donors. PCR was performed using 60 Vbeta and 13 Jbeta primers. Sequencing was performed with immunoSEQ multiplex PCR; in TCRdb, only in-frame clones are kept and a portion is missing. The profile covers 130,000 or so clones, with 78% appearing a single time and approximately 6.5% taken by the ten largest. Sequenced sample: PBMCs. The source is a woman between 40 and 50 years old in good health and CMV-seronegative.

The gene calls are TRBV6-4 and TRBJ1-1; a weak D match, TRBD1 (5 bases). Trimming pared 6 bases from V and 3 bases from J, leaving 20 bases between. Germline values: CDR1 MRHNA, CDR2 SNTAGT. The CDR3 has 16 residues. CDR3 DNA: TGTGCCAGCAGACCTCGGGGGACGGAGGACTACACTGAAGCTTTCTTT. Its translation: CASRPRGTEDYTEAFF.

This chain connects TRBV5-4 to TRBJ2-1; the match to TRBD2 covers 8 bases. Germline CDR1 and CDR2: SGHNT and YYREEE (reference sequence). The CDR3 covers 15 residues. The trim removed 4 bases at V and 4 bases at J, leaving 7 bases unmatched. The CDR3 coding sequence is TGTGCCAGCAGCCAAACTAGCGGTCTGTACAATGAGCAGTTCTTC. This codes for CASSQTSGLYNEQFF.

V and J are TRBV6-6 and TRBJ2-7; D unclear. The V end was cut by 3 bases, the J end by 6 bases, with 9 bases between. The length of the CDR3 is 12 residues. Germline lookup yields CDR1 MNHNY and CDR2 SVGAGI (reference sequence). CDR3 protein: CASSYSLSEQYF. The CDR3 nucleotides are TGTGCCAGCAGTTATTCCCTTTCCGAGCAGTACTTC.

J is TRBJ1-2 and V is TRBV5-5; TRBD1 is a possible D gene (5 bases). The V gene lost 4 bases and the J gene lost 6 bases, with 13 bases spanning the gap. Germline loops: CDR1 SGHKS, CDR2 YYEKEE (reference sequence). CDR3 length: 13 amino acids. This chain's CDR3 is CASSLGDGHGYTF. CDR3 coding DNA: TGTGCCAGCAGCCTAGGGGATGGGCATGGCTACACCTTC.

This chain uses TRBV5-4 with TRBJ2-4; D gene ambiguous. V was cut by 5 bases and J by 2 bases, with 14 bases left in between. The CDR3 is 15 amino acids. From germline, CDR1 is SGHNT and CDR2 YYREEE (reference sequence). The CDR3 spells CASRPANVPKNIQYF. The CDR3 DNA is TGTGCCAGCAGACCCGCTAATGTGCCCAAAAACATTCAGTACTTC.

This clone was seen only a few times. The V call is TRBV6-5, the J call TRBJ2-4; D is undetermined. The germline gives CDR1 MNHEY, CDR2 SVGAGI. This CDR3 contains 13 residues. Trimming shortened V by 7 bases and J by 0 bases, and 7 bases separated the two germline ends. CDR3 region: CASTSPAKNIQYF. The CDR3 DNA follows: TGTGCCAGCACCAGTCCAGCCAAAAACATTCAGTACTTC.

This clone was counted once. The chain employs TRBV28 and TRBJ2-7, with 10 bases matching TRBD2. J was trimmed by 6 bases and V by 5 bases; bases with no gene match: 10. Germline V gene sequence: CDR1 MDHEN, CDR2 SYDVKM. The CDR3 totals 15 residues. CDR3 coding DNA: TGTGCCAGCAGTGGAGCGGGAGGGCCTTCGGGCGAGCAGTACTTC. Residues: CASSGAGGPSGEQYF.

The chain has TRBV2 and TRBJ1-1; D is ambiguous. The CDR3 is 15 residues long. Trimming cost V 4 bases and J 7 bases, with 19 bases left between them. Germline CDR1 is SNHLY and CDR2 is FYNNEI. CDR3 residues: CASSGGLVSPGEAFF. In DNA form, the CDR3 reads TGTGCCAGCAGTGGAGGGCTGGTTAGTCCGGGTGAAGCTTTCTTT.

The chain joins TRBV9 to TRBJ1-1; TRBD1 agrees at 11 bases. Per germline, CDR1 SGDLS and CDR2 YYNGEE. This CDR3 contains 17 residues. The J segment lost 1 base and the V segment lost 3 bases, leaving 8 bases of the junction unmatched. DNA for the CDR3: TGTGCCAGCAGCGCCCGGGACAGGGGGGGATCGAACACTGAAGCTTTCTTT. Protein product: CASSARDRGGSNTEAFF.

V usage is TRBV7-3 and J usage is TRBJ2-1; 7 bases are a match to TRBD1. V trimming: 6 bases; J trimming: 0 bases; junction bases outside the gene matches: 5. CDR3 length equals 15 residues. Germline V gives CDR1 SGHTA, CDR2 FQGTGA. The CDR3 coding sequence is TGTGCCAGCAGGCGGACAGGTTCCTCCTACAATGAGCAGTTCTTC. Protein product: CASRRTGSSYNEQFF.

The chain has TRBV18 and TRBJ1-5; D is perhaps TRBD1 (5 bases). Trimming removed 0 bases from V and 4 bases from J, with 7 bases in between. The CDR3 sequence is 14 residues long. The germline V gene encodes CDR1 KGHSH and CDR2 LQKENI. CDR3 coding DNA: TGTGCCAGCTCACCACCGGGGGGAAATCAGCCCCAGCATTTT. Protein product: CASSPPGGNQPQHF.

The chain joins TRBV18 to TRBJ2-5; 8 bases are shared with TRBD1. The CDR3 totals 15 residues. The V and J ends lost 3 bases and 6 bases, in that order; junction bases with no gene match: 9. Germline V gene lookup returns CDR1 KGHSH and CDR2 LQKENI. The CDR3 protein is CASSPTGVEEKTQYF. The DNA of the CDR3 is TGTGCCAGCTCACCGACAGGGGTCGAGGAGAAGACCCAGTACTTC.

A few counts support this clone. CDR3 coding DNA: TGTGCCAGCAGCTTAAACGTAGGGGGCTACGAGCAGTACTTC. Translating gives CASSLNVGGYEQYF. The V and J genes are TRBV7-3 and TRBJ2-7; weak D call: TRBD1 (6 bases). This CDR3 has 14 amino acids. CDR1 is SGHTA and CDR2 is FQGTGA in the germline V gene. The V end lost 1 base, the J end lost 3 bases, and 10 bases lay between the germline ends.

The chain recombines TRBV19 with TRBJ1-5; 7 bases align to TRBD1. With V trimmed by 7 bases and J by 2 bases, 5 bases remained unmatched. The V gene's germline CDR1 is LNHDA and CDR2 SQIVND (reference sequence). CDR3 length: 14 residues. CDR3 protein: CASTPDRGNQPQHF. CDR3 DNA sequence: TGTGCCAGTACCCCCGACAGGGGCAATCAGCCCCAGCATTTT.

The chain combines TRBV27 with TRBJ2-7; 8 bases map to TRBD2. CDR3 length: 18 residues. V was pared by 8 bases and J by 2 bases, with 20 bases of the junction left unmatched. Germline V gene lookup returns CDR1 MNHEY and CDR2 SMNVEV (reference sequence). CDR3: CASHSLTGSSGIPYEQYF. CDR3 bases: TGTGCCAGCCACTCCCTGACGGGTAGTAGCGGGATCCCCTACGAGCAGTACTTC.

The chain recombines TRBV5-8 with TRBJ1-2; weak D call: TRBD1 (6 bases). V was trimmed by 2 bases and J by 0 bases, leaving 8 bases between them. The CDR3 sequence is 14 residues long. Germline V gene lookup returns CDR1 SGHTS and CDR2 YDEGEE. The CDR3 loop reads CASSFGTSNYGYTF. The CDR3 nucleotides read TGTGCCAGCAGCTTTGGGACATCTAACTATGGCTACACCTTC.

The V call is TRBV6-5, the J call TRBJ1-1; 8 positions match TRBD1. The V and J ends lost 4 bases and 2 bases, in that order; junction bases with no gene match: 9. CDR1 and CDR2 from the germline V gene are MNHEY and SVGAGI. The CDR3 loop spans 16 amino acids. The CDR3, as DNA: TGTGCCAGCAGTTCCCGGGACAGGATGGGAAACACTGAAGCTTTCTTT. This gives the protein CASSSRDRMGNTEAFF.

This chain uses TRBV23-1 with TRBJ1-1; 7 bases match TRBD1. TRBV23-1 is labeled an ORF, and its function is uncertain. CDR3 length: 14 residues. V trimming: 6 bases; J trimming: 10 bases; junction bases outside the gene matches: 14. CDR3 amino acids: CASSQEGQPFTAFF. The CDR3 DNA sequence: TGCGCCAGCAGCCAAGAGGGACAGCCCTTTACAGCTTTCTTT.

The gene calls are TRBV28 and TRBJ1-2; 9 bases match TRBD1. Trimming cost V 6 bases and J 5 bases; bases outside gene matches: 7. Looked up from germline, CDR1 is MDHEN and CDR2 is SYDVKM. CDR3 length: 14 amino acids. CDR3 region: CASRFGGTGYGYTF. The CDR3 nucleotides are TGTGCCAGCAGGTTTGGGGGGACAGGGTATGGCTACACCTTC.

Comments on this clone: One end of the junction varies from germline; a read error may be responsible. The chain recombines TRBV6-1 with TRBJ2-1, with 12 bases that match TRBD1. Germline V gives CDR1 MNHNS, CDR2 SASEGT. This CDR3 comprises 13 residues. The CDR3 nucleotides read TGTGCCAGCAGTGAAGCGGGACAGGGGGCCGGGGTCTTC. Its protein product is CASSEAGQGAGVF.

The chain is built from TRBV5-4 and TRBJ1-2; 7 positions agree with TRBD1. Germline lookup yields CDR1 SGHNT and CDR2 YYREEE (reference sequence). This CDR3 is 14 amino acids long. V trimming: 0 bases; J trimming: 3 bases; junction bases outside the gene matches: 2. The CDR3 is CASSLEDRYYGYTF. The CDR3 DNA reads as TGTGCCAGCAGCTTGGAGGACAGGTACTATGGCTACACCTTC.